Listed here are 9 T cell receptor beta chains from one sample, sequenced in a study of identical twins. TCRdb re-called the 5' RACE reads through MiXCR, storing one row per CDR3 protein. The sample comprises under 350,000 distinct CDR3 sequences, roughly 9% of which are singletons, and approximately 6.5% rests with the top ten. Separately, the same data were catalogued under a study of yellow fever vaccine responses in identical twins.

Sequencing input: CD8+ T cells sorted from blood. Source of these receptors: a woman younger than 30 in good health.

This clonotype was seen a handful of times. CDR3 region: CASSQDPGLAEYNEQFF. CDR3 DNA: TGCGCCAGCAGCCAAGACCCGGGACTAGCGGAGTACAATGAGCAGTTCTTC. The chain joins TRBV4-3 to TRBJ2-1; the match to TRBD2 covers 11 bases. Trimming at V came to 0 bases and at J to 4 bases, leaving 5 bases not matched to a gene. The CDR3 runs 17 residues. CDR1 LGHNA and CDR2 YSLEER come from the germline V gene.

This chain joins TRBV12-3 or TRBV12-4 and TRBJ2-3; D gene uncertain. V gave up 1 base and J gave up 5 bases, with 13 bases separating them. The CDR3 is made up of 15 amino acids. In nucleotides, the CDR3 is TGTGCCAGCAGTTTAGATGGCGCTCCGGGAGATACGCAGTATTTT. The encoded protein is CASSLDGAPGDTQYF.

The sample holds many counts of this clonotype. The J gene is TRBJ2-7, the V gene TRBV20-1; the match to TRBD2 covers 9 bases. The CDR3 totals 14 residues. Germline V gene lookup returns CDR1 DFQATT and CDR2 SNEGSKA (reference sequence). V lost 3 bases, J lost 5 bases, and 8 bases stayed unmatched. CDR3 bases: TGCAGTGCTAGGAACATAGCGGGAGCGGACGAGCAGTACTTC. Amino acids: CSARNIAGADEQYF.

This clonotype was counted ten times or more. The V call is TRBV24-1, the J call TRBJ2-1; D remains unclear. V dropped 9 bases and J dropped 4 bases, with 9 bases sitting between them. The CDR3 sequence is 12 residues long. Germline V lookup: CDR1 KGHDR, CDR2 SFDVKD. In DNA form, the CDR3 reads TGTGCCACCCTTTCTAGGTACAATGAGCAGTTCTTC. This encodes CATLSRYNEQFF.

This clonotype occurred many times. This CDR3 is CASSLWAVSDTQYF. The CDR3 bases are TGCGCCAGCAGCTTGTGGGCAGTCTCAGATACGCAGTATTTT. This chain joins TRBV5-1 and TRBJ2-3; D gene ambiguous. The CDR3 extends over 14 amino acids. Germline CDR1 and CDR2: SGHRS and YFSETQ. V shed 1 base and J shed 4 bases, with 10 bases lying between them.

This clonotype was seen a few times. The chain combines TRBV20-1 with TRBJ2-7, with TRBD1 matching over 10 bases. Per germline, CDR1 DFQATT and CDR2 SNEGSKA (reference sequence). This CDR3 has 16 amino acids. The V segment lost 4 bases and the J segment 3 bases; nucleotides outside the gene matches: 12. DNA for the CDR3: TGCAGTGCTACCCGGGACAGGGGTCTCGACGACTACGAGCAGTACTTC. It codes for CSATRDRGLDDYEQYF.

This clonotype was counted only a few times. V is TRBV20-1 and J is TRBJ2-3, with TRBD2 as a possible D gene (7 bases). V was pared by 0 bases and J by 4 bases, with 17 bases between. Looked up from germline, CDR1 is DFQATT and CDR2 is SNEGSKA (reference sequence). This CDR3 comprises 16 residues. CDR3 in amino acids: CSARDRVGGRADTQYF. The CDR3, as DNA: TGCAGTGCTAGAGATCGGGTGGGGGGGCGCGCAGATACGCAGTATTTT.

At least ten counts were recorded for this clonotype. This sequence joins TRBV6-2 or TRBV6-3 and TRBJ2-1; TRBD2 agrees at 8 bases. Germline V CDR1 and CDR2: MNHEY, SVGEGT. J was trimmed by 5 bases and V by 1 base; bases with no gene match: 7. The CDR3 runs to 16 residues. For the CDR3, the DNA is TGTGCCAGCAGTTACTTGGGACTAGAAGTCGACAATGAGCAGTTCTTC. Its protein is CASSYLGLEVDNEQFF.

This clonotype was seen more than once but under ten times. CDR3 coding DNA: TGTGCCAGCAGCTTACCTCAGGGCGCCCTTGTTGACTTATTGGACGAGCAGTACTTC. It encodes CASSLPQGALVDLLDEQYF. This chain uses TRBV11-1 with TRBJ2-7; D perhaps matches TRBD1 (5 bases). Trimming pared 2 bases from V and 5 bases from J, leaving 28 bases between. Germline V CDR1 and CDR2: SGHAT, FQDESV (reference sequence). The CDR3 is 19 residues long.